This T cell receptor (beta chain) comes out of a study of shared clonotypes between healthy human individuals. This CDR3 has 16 residues. V was clipped by 7 bases and J by 0 bases, with 13 bases between them. Germline V CDR1 and CDR2: SGHAT, FQDESV (reference sequence). TCRdb's table, derived via immunoSEQ multiplex PCR, lists solely in-frame clones and lacks some. The sample has hundreds of thousands of clones, 98% seen once; the top ten hold 0.25% to 0.35%. The naive CD8 population came from CD45RO-negative cells selected for CCR7, without terminally differentiated effector memory CD45RA+ cells. The J gene is TRBJ2-6, the V gene TRBV11-1, with D possibly TRBD2 on 5 matching bases. Sequencing was done on a sample of naive CD8+ T cells sorted from blood. The receptor was derived from a young man in good health. In DNA form, the CDR3 reads TGTGCCAGCACTGAGGGTTCAAGCTCTGGGGCCAACGTCCTGACTTTC. This translates into CASTEGSSSGANVLTF.